The clone carrying this TCR beta chain was seen a few times. The sample is drawn from a study of blood T cell repertoires in COVID-19. Study-wide context: Donors in the United States, Italy and Spain gave samples during acute or convalescent COVID-19. PBMCs, B-cell-depleted T cells, or T cells were the source of the cDNA or gDNA that made up the material.

Authors' methods: Quantification of nucleated cells was approximated via reference gene primer amplification. Repertoires were generated with immunoSEQ multiplex PCR, while TCRdb's copy carries only in-frame clones and drops some. The V and J calls and clone size were taken over from that table, and D and trimming were inferred from the DNA. The top ten hold roughly 3.5% of the sample, which has over 110,000 clones, 79% seen once. The CDR3 spans 14 residues. Germline CDR1 KGHSY, CDR2 FQNENV. J gave up 5 bases and V 4 bases, and 6 bases lay outside the gene matches. Material: peripheral blood. This chain connects TRBV16 to TRBJ1-1; 8 bases are shared with TRBD1. The sequence was collected from a man between 60 and 75 years old with acute or convalescent COVID-19. The CDR3 reads CASSRTGRETEAFF. CDR3 DNA sequence: TGTGCCAGCAGCCGGACAGGGAGGGAAACTGAAGCTTTCTTT.